This TCR beta chain was captured by sequencing in a study of T-cell memory formation after mild COVID-19 (dated by TCRdb to the early 2020s). Regarding the research as a whole: TCR sequence clusters from the two donors were largely donor specific. T-cell clones expanding and contracting after mild COVID-19 in two donors were tracked by longitudinal TCRalpha and TCRbeta repertoire sequencing. The cohort comprised two young, previously healthy adult volunteers, one female and one male.

Sequenced using an Illumina NovaSeq 6000. TCRalpha and TCRbeta cDNA libraries were built by 5'RACE with constant-segment primers, adding sample barcodes and unique molecular identifiers. Trizol reagent was used to extract RNA from every sample. The libraries were amplified in two PCR steps, and the second step added a second sample barcode and Illumina TruSeq adapters. The libraries were sequenced on an Illumina NovaSeq using 2 x 150 bp paired-end reads. Regarding the original processing steps: Reads were demultiplexed and collapsed into UMI-guided consensus sequences with migec v1.2.7. Using mixcr v2.1.11, UMI consensuses were aligned to TRA and TRB V and J templates and then assembled into clonotypes. Expanded or contracted clonotypes were those called significant by both edgeR and NoisET, with noise models trained on biological replicates. For edgeR calls, the thresholds were a false discovery rate-adjusted p below 0.01 and a log2 fold-change of 1. As an exploratory analysis of dynamics, PCA with hierarchical clustering was applied to max-normalized trajectories of the 1000 most abundant clonotypes. Separately sequenced CD4+ and CD8+ repertoires were used to assign a CD4 or CD8 phenotype to each responding clone. TCRdb reworked the public reads: Q25 trimming with fastp, MiXCR clone assembly, productive beta chains retained. Rows merge per CDR3 protein into single entries with the most common DNA and genes. The V and J calls were not made by the authors but by TCRdb's processing. Here the sample has about 110,000 distinct CDR3 sequences; 9.5% to 15% occur a single time. The top ten clonotypes cover approximately 30% of the sample.

PBMCs were isolated by Ficoll-Paque density gradient centrifugation. CDR1 MNHEY and CDR2 SVGAGI were looked up in the germline V gene. Trimming accounts for 3 bases at V and 5 bases at J, while the number of junction bases matched to no gene is 5. CDR3 length: 16 amino acids, cysteine to phenylalanine. The read is trimmed to its CDR3 DNA, 48 bases read in frame from base 1. Turning to this clonotype: Its antigen specificity is not known. No much larger clone exists at a distance of one base, and base qualities are not known.

Study-level results and caveats: Contracting CD4+ clones turned up mainly in the CM and EM memory subsets, whereas EMRA was where CD8+ clones were enriched. The study covered only a couple of mild cases, and larger cohorts including severe cases with pre-infection samples were considered necessary. SARS-CoV-2 specificity of the second-wave clones peaking on day 37 was not confirmed. From day 15 to 85, contracting clones showed balanced CD4/CD8 phenotypes, whereas a second wave of clones that expanded from day 15 to 37 leaned towards CD4+. Some responding clones were detected in pre-infection memory, suggesting pre-existing cross-reactive memory T cells joined the SARS-CoV-2 response.

Sequencing used PBMCs or a T cell subset sorted from them (not recorded which). The rearrangement joined TRBV6-5 to TRBJ2-1; the central 12 bases match TRBD2. The TCR originated in an adult woman who had mild COVID-19 (a few samples of this study predate the infection). The sample titles of this study are shuffled in the database, so cell type and time point are left out; the donor was told from shared clones. Read as DNA, the sequence is TGTGCCAGCAGTTATCTAGCGGGAGGGCCGGACAATGAGCAGTTCTTC. Translated, this gives CASSYLAGGPDNEQFF.